The 20 T cell receptor beta chains below all came from one sample that was sequenced in a study of T cell responses to AZD1222 COVID-19 vaccine. The protocol was immunoSEQ multiplex PCR, while the TCRdb copy is restricted to in-frame clones and leaves out a portion. The sample holds fewer than 140,000 clones, 80% to 95% seen once. Sequencing used peripheral blood, obtained 28 days after the second AZD1222 dose. The receptor source for this set is an adult who received the AZD1222 COVID-19 vaccine.

The V gene is TRBV9, the J gene TRBJ1-2, with a weak D call TRBD1 (5 bases). The ends were cut back, 3 bases at V and 3 bases at J, with 12 bases in the middle. CDR1 SGDLS and CDR2 YYNGEE come from the germline V gene. There are 14 residues in the CDR3. The CDR3 loop reads CASSATGADYGYTF. In DNA form, the CDR3 reads TGTGCCAGCAGCGCCACTGGGGCGGACTATGGCTACACCTTC.

The chain uses TRBV9 and TRBJ2-3; the D gene is possibly TRBD1 (5 bases). V shed 3 bases and J shed 4 bases, with 15 bases lying between them. This CDR3 comprises 15 residues. Germline V CDR1 and CDR2: SGDLS, YYNGEE. The CDR3 loop reads CASSASLGRADTQYF. DNA for the CDR3: TGTGCCAGCAGCGCCTCTCTCGGCAGGGCAGATACGCAGTATTTT.

The genes are TRBV18 and TRBJ1-6; D is unclear. The CDR3 consists of 14 residues. V was trimmed by 6 bases and J by 5 bases, leaving 11 bases between them. Germline V gives CDR1 KGHSH, CDR2 LQKENI. The CDR3 loop reads CASSRTENNSPLHF. The CDR3 DNA sequence: TGTGCCAGCTCCCGTACCGAAAATAATTCACCCCTCCACTTT.

The chain uses TRBV4-3 and TRBJ2-5; D unresolved. Looked up from germline, CDR1 is LGHNA and CDR2 is YSLEER. This CDR3 region has 13 residues. The germline V and J ends were trimmed by 0 bases and 7 bases, with 9 bases remaining between them. The DNA for the CDR3 is TGCGCCAGCAGCCAAGATCAAATAGGGACCCAGTACTTC. Encoded protein: CASSQDQIGTQYF.

The chain links TRBV6-6 to TRBJ1-5, with D perhaps matching TRBD1 (5 bases). The germline V gene encodes CDR1 MNHNY and CDR2 SVGAGI (reference sequence). Trimming shortened V by 5 bases and J by 0 bases, and 17 bases separated the two germline ends. The CDR3 covers 17 residues. DNA of the CDR3: TGTGCCAGCAGTCGGGTATTCCCAGGGACTAGCAATCAGCCCCAGCATTTT. Its protein product is CASSRVFPGTSNQPQHF.

This sequence joins TRBV4-1 and TRBJ2-2; D is uncertain. Germline CDR1 is MGHRA and CDR2 is YSYEKL. The CDR3 length is 18 residues. Trimming removed 1 base from V and 3 bases from J, with 18 bases in between. CDR3 amino acids: CASSQVPHDGWDTGELFF. CDR3 DNA: TGCGCCAGCAGCCAAGTCCCTCACGACGGATGGGACACCGGGGAGCTGTTTTTT.

This chain uses TRBV7-3 with TRBJ2-7; either TRBD1 or TRBD2 may supply D (5 bases each). CDR1 and CDR2 (germline): SGHTA, FQGTGA. The germline V and J ends were trimmed by 5 bases and 5 bases, with 19 bases remaining between them. This CDR3 is 15 amino acids long. The CDR3 DNA reads as TGTGCCAGCAGCCGGGACCACGATCTTGGGGACGAGCAGTACTTC. Encoded protein: CASSRDHDLGDEQYF. Full variable domain (remainder filled in from reference TRBV7-3 and TRBJ2-7): GAGVSQTPSNKVTEKGKYVELRCDPISGHTALYWYRQSLGQGPEFLIYFQGTGAADDSGLPNDRFFAVRPEGSVSTLKIQRTERGDSAVYLCASSRDHDLGDEQYFGPGTRLTVT.

V gene TRBV2 combines with J gene TRBJ1-5; weak D call: TRBD1 (6 bases). CDR1 is SNHLY, CDR2 FYNNEI, per germline. CDR3 length equals 15 residues. V lost 4 bases and J lost 2, with 12 bases in between. CDR3 protein: CASSVQGLGNQPQHF. Written as DNA, the CDR3 is TGTGCCAGCAGTGTCCAGGGGTTAGGCAATCAGCCCCAGCATTTT.

Points on this clone: This CDR3 is also generated by other DNA sequences in the sample. The chain uses TRBV7-2 and TRBJ1-5; D is perhaps TRBD1 (5 bases). Looked up from germline, CDR1 is SGHTA and CDR2 is FQGNSA. The CDR3 covers 13 residues. Trimming cost V 3 bases and J 4 bases, with 7 bases left between them. The CDR3 here is CASSLGPNQPQHF. CDR3 nucleotides: TGTGCCAGCAGCTTGGGGCCTAATCAGCCCCAGCATTTT.

The gene calls are TRBV19 and TRBJ2-2; 9 positions match TRBD2. The CDR3 is 15 residues long. V lost 10 bases to trimming and J lost 3 bases; unmatched junction nucleotides: 9. The germline V gene encodes CDR1 LNHDA and CDR2 SQIVND (reference sequence). The CDR3, as DNA: TGTGCCACCTTGCGGGAGGGGCTGGACACCGGGGAGCTGTTTTTT. Protein: CATLREGLDTGELFF.

The rearrangement joins TRBV19 to TRBJ1-5, with 10 bases identical to TRBD1. The CDR3 runs 15 residues. V lost 6 bases, J lost 0 bases, and 2 bases stayed unmatched. Looked up from germline, CDR1 is LNHDA and CDR2 is SQIVND (reference sequence). The CDR3 nucleotides are TGTGCCAGTAGCCGACAGGGGGCTAGCAATCAGCCCCAGCATTTT. It yields the protein CASSRQGASNQPQHF.

This sequence joins TRBV5-1 and TRBJ2-1, with a weak D call TRBD1 (6 bases). This CDR3 spans 15 amino acids. CDR1 is SGHRS and CDR2 is YFSETQ in the germline V gene. Trimming removed 2 bases at V and 2 bases at J, with 11 bases between. The DNA for the CDR3 is TGCGCCAGCAGCTTATCAGGGGACACCTACAATGAGCAGTTCTTC. It is translated as CASSLSGDTYNEQFF.

This clone appeared a single time. The chain couples TRBV10-1 to TRBJ1-4, with D unresolved. The CDR3 is 14 amino acids. The germline CDR1 and CDR2 sequences are WNHNN and SYGVQD (reference sequence). The V gene lost 4 bases and the J gene lost 7 bases, with 13 bases spanning the gap. CDR3 in DNA: TGCGCCAGCAGTGTGGGTCTGCGTAGTGAAAAACTGTTTTTT. Translating it yields CASSVGLRSEKLFF.

The V and J genes are TRBV5-1 and TRBJ1-1; possibly TRBD1 for D (6 bases). There are 15 residues in the CDR3. Per the germline V gene, CDR1 is SGHRS and CDR2 is YFSETQ. V dropped 0 bases and J dropped 1 base, with 10 bases sitting between them. CDR3 residues: CASSLVGQSNTEAFF. CDR3 coding DNA: TGCGCCAGCAGCTTGGTAGGACAGTCGAACACTGAAGCTTTCTTT.

This rearrangement joins TRBV4-3 to TRBJ2-7; D may be TRBD2 (7 bases). CDR1 and CDR2 from the germline V gene are LGHNA and YSLEER. The CDR3 has 15 amino acids. Trimming removed 4 bases at V and 1 base at J, with 14 bases between. The CDR3, as DNA: TGCGCCAGCAGCCCCTCGGGGGGCGCTTCCTACGAGCAGTACTTC. Translating gives CASSPSGGASYEQYF.

The chain combines TRBV18 with TRBJ2-5; D may be TRBD1 or TRBD2 (5 bases each). V was shortened by 4 bases and J by 4 bases, with 10 bases between the two germline ends. This CDR3 is built from 13 residues. Germline CDR1 is KGHSH and CDR2 is LQKENI. The CDR3 coding sequence is TGTGCCAGCTCACAAGGTGGGGGAGAGACCCAGTACTTC. It encodes CASSQGGGETQYF.

This clone has a single count. This rearrangement joins TRBV5-6 to TRBJ2-7, with D perhaps TRBD1 (5 bases). The CDR3 extends over 17 amino acids. V was shortened by 2 bases and J by 0 bases, with 18 bases between the two germline ends. The germline V gene encodes CDR1 SGHDT and CDR2 YYEEEE. The CDR3 bases are TGTGCCAGCAGCTTCCCGGGCGCAGGGCTAGGCTCCTACGAGCAGTACTTC. Protein: CASSFPGAGLGSYEQYF. The full variable domain, in which reference TRBV5-6 and TRBJ2-7 provide the parts outside the CDR3, is DAGVTQSPTHLIKTRGQQVTLRCSPKSGHDTVSWYQQALGQGPQFIFQYYEEEERQRGNFPDRFSGHQFPNYSSELNVNALLLGDSALYLCASSFPGAGLGSYEQYFGPGTRLTVT.

The chain recombines TRBV5-4 with TRBJ2-7; tentatively, D is TRBD1 (6 bases). The CDR3 is 13 amino acids. Germline loops: CDR1 SGHNT, CDR2 YYREEE (reference sequence). Trimming removed 6 bases from V and 1 base from J, with 11 bases in between. CDR3 nucleotide sequence: TGTGCCAGCACCATCGACAGGTCCTACGAGCAGTACTTC. Encoded protein: CASTIDRSYEQYF.

This clone has just a few counts. This chain joins TRBV19 and TRBJ1-5, with a tentative D call TRBD1 (5 bases). Germline assignment: CDR1 LNHDA and CDR2 SQIVND (reference sequence). CDR3 length: 16 amino acids. V was trimmed by 7 bases and J by 4 bases, leaving 20 bases between them. CDR3 coding DNA: TGTGCCAGTACCCTCAGGGCATCGTTCGGTAATCAGCCCCAGCATTTT. Translated: CASTLRASFGNQPQHF. Complete variable domain (other parts from reference TRBV19 and TRBJ1-5): DGGITQSPKYLFRKEGQNVTLSCEQNLNHDAMYWYRQDPGQGLRLIYYSQIVNDFQKGDIAEGYSVSREKKESFPLTVTSAQKNPTAFYLCASTLRASFGNQPQHFGDGTRLSIL.

This chain uses TRBV12-3 or TRBV12-4 with TRBJ1-3; D gene uncertain. Trimming pared 3 bases from V and 8 bases from J, leaving 11 bases between. This CDR3 region has 13 residues. Here the CDR3 reads CASSLGLSDTIYF. DNA for the CDR3: TGTGCCAGCAGTTTGGGCCTGTCGGACACCATATATTTT.